This entry lists 5 T cell receptor beta chains sequenced from one sample in a study of blood T cells in healthy people across ages. Using a J-beta primer mix together with a sample-barcoded 5' primer, a second PCR was run for roughly 7 to 11 cycles. Using its own MiXCR run on the 5' RACE reads, TCRdb lists one record per CDR3 protein. The sample gives approximately 780,000 distinct CDR3 sequences, 20% to 30% of which show up once; under 3% is in the top ten. This same sample was also part of a study on T cells of mothers and their children.

Sequencing was done on a sample of blood. These receptors all stem from a boy aged 5-17 years in good health.

The CDR3: CSARDHRGKETQYF. As DNA, the CDR3 is TGCAGTGCTAGAGATCACCGGGGAAAAGAGACCCAGTACTTC. V usage is TRBV20-1 and J usage is TRBJ2-5; TRBD2 is a possible D gene (5 bases). Trimming took off 0 bases at V and 3 bases at J, with 11 bases between the two ends. CDR1 is DFQATT, CDR2 SNEGSKA, per germline (reference sequence). This CDR3 is built from 14 residues.

This clonotype was detected a few times. The chain is built from TRBV7-9 and TRBJ1-2; the D is unclear. The V and J ends lost 8 bases and 4 bases respectively, with 11 bases between them. Germline CDR1 reads SEHNR; CDR2 reads FQNEAQ (reference sequence). The CDR3 sequence is 12 residues long. The CDR3 reads CASLGQSYGYTF. CDR3 in DNA: TGTGCCAGCTTGGGCCAGAGCTATGGCTACACCTTC.

The DNA for the CDR3 is TGTGCCAGCAGCGTAGAGACAGGGGTAGGAAATGAGCAGTTCTTC. It codes for CASSVETGVGNEQFF. The gene calls are TRBV9 and TRBJ2-1; the match to TRBD1 covers 8 bases. CDR1 SGDLS and CDR2 YYNGEE come from the germline V gene. Germline trimming cut 0 bases from V and 7 bases from J; bases unmatched to any gene: 6. The CDR3 is made up of 15 amino acids.

The V and J genes are TRBV2 and TRBJ1-2; maybe TRBD1 (6 bases). The CDR3 covers 12 residues. Germline CDR1 is SNHLY and CDR2 is FYNNEI. V was cut by 8 bases and J by 7 bases, with 14 bases left in between. The CDR3 spells CASGGGAAGYTF. DNA of the CDR3: TGTGCCAGCGGAGGGGGTGCTGCTGGCTACACCTTC.

Only a few counts were recorded for this clonotype. The V and J genes are TRBV30 and TRBJ2-7; 8 bases agree with TRBD1. The J segment lost 2 bases and the V segment lost 3 bases, leaving 9 bases of the junction unmatched. This CDR3 has 15 residues. Germline CDR1 and CDR2: GTSNPN and SVGIG (reference sequence). The CDR3 loop is CAWRSQGVVPYEQYF. In nucleotides, the CDR3 is TGTGCCTGGAGGTCACAGGGGGTGGTACCCTACGAGCAGTACTTC.